This T cell receptor (beta chain) was sequenced during a study of blood T cell repertoires in COVID-19 (TCRdb year 2020). Some background on the complete study: Samples from collaborators originated in the United States, Italy and Spain and spanned both the acute and convalescent phases of COVID-19. The dataset comprised deeply sampled blood TCRbeta repertoires from subjects exposed to, actively infected with, or recovered from COVID-19. The repertoires were released in a freely available public database meant as a resource for research on the immune response to SARS-CoV-2. Where available, HLA class I and class II types were obtained from metadata supplied by the sample provider rather than from assay-based typing. The sample metadata nearly always contained a de-identified subject ID, COVID-19 status, age in years and sex. The material from the prospective study consisted of cDNA or gDNA derived from T cells, B-cell-depleted T cells, or PBMCs. The samples were drawn from the first 160 participants of the ongoing ImmuneRACE study and from more than 1,000 subjects provided by 6 global collaborators.

TCRbeta CDR3 regions were amplified from genomic DNA using the immunoSEQ Assay, a bias-controlled multiplex PCR. The study's own analysis went as follows. The number of nucleated cells in each sample was estimated from the amplification of reference gene primers within the assay. To quantify the absolute abundance of each unique TCRbeta CDR3 rearrangement, sequence reads were collapsed and filtered. For each sample, productive Simpson clonality was calculated as the square root of Simpson's diversity index over productive rearrangements. TCRdb took over this immuneACCESS table, retaining in-frame rearrangements with V and J assigned. Such tables are incomplete; in checked studies, under half of the missing clones stem from an unresolved V gene, and the remainder is unexplained. V and J calls and clone size are copied from that table; D and trimming were computed from the DNA. The sample has more than 350,000 clones on record, 80% to 90% of them singletons. About a tenth of the sample lies in the top ten.

On this clone itself: The antigen this receptor binds is unknown. Qualities for individual bases were not recorded, and no much larger clone is one base off.

The CDR3, from cysteine to phenylalanine, totals 11 residues. The DNA shown is the 33-base CDR3, in frame from base 1. Trimming costs V 3 bases and J 3 bases, and their ends lie 3 bases apart. The germline V gene yields MDHEN for CDR1 and SYDVKM for CDR2. Participants in the prospective study were enrolled through a virtual design, were aged about 18 to 90 years, and lived in approximately 25 United States geographic areas. Cohort assignment in the prospective study relied on participant-reported clinical history from a screening survey and a study questionnaire. Recovered participants in ImmuneRACE Cohort 3 were defined by two consecutive negative NP/OP PCR tests, clearance by a healthcare professional, or resolution of symptoms. In the prospective study, whole blood, serum and a nasopharyngeal or oropharyngeal swab were collected from each participant by mobile phlebotomists. Participants in the prospective study had the option to provide additional blood draws and questionnaires over a roughly 2-month period. Prospective study blood samples were shipped either frozen or at room temperature before DNA extraction.

Study-wide findings and limitations: The amount of clinical and demographic metadata varied by source and participant and was provided uncurated.

This sequence uses TRBV28 and TRBJ2-7; no D segment can be confidently identified. Material: PBMCs or T cells enriched from blood (not recorded which). The source is a woman between 50 and 59 years old who had recovered from COVID-19. The DNA sequence is as follows: TGTGCCAGCAGTTTCGGCTACGAGCAGTACTTC. Protein translation: CASSFGYEQYF.